This T cell receptor (beta chain) comes out of a study of T cells in Graves' hyperthyroidism and ophthalmopathy. Across the study: Before treatment of any kind, peripheral blood was taken at initial diagnosis. Points from the study as a whole: Expanded thyroid clonotypes (above 0.001) were mostly also found in blood.

Uncontrolled infection, other autoimmune disease, pregnancy or lactation led to exclusion. The CDR3 covers 17 residues. V lost 6 bases to trimming and J lost 3 bases; unmatched junction nucleotides: 13. Looked up from germline, CDR1 is SGHRS and CDR2 is YFSETQ. TCR beta CDR3 sequences were amplified from RNA transcripts. First-round RT-PCR targeting the TCR CDR3 was performed with the HTBI primer set. TCRdb fed the multiplex PCR reads into MiXCR, producing one record per CDR3 protein. The data hold around 610,000 distinct CDR3 sequences, with over 12% observed a single time. This clonotype occurred many times. The antigen remains undetermined.

The chain is built from TRBV5-1 and TRBJ2-2; TRBD1 aligns across 8 bases. This receptor was identified in a middle-aged woman with Graves' ophthalmopathy. The specimen was blood. The CDR3 protein is CASTEDRDVLDTGELFF. The CDR3, as DNA: TGCGCCAGCACCGAGGACAGGGACGTTTTAGACACCGGGGAGCTGTTTTTT.